The 21 T cell receptor beta chains below come from one sample, sequenced in a study of a mutant IDH1 vaccine in newly diagnosed glioma. These receptors lack a known antigen. Produced via immunoSEQ multiplex PCR; TCRdb's table is partial and in-frame only. The top ten clones hold about 1.6% of a sample with about 54,000 clones, roughly nine tenths of them seen once. Time point of the sample: week 35, safety follow-up. The study gave 300 ug of mutant IDH1 20-mer peptide per vaccine dose, with topical imiquimod. The sample consisted of PBMCs, taken from a glioma patient whose treatment included an IDH1 peptide vaccine. The receptor set was obtained from a man aged 35 to 55 with glioma.

Sample share makes this clone medium-sized. This chain connects TRBV29-1 to TRBJ1-1, with D possibly being TRBD1 (5 bases). Trimming cost V 3 bases and J 4 bases, with 6 bases left between them. From germline, CDR1 is SQVTM and CDR2 ANQGSEA. The CDR3 totals 11 residues. CDR3 protein: CSVEGGTEAFF. CDR3 bases: TGCAGCGTTGAGGGGGGCACTGAAGCTTTCTTT.

A few counts support this clone. V and J are TRBV7-3 and TRBJ1-1; possible D gene TRBD1, 5 bases. The V gene lost 2 bases and the J gene lost 5 bases, with 9 bases spanning the gap. Germline V gene data show CDR1 as SGHTA and CDR2 as FQGTGA. This CDR3 has 13 amino acids. CDR3 nucleotides: TGTGCCAGCAGCTTATCGGGGGGAACTGAAGCTTTCTTT. Residues: CASSLSGGTEAFF.

The chain carries TRBV27 and TRBJ1-5, with unresolved D. The CDR3 is 12 amino acids. Germline V lookup: CDR1 MNHEY, CDR2 SMNVEV (reference sequence). V was pared by 7 bases and J by 2 bases, with 6 bases between. The CDR3 nucleotides read TGTGCCAGCACGGCAGGCAATCAGCCCCAGCATTTT. It yields the protein CASTAGNQPQHF.

DNA of the CDR3: TGTGCCAGCAGTTACTCGGGGGGAAAGAACACTGAAGCTTTCTTT. Its protein product is CASSYSGGKNTEAFF. The rearrangement links TRBV6-5 to TRBJ1-1; tentatively, D is TRBD1 (5 bases). Germline-derived CDR1 and CDR2 are MNHEY and SVGAGI. V was cut by 0 bases and J by 1 base, with 9 bases left in between. CDR3 length: 15 amino acids.

The CDR3 sequence is CASGPDSSYNEQFF. The CDR3 bases are TGTGCTAGTGGACCGGACAGCTCCTACAATGAGCAGTTCTTC. The V and J genes are TRBV12-5 and TRBJ2-1, with D maybe TRBD1 (6 bases). Trimming removed 6 bases at V and 0 bases at J, with 9 bases between. The CDR3 length is 14 residues. CDR1 is LGHNT, CDR2 FRNRAP, per germline.

J is TRBJ1-4 and V is TRBV5-1, with 11 bases identical to TRBD1. The length of the CDR3 is 15 residues. V gave up 3 bases and J gave up 8 bases; unmatched junction bases: 6. Germline V gives CDR1 SGHRS, CDR2 YFSETQ. CDR3 protein: CASSYGQGAWEKLFF. CDR3 nucleotides: TGCGCCAGCAGCTACGGACAGGGGGCATGGGAAAAACTGTTTTTT.

The V call is TRBV6-5, the J call TRBJ1-4; D not resolved. Germline V CDR1 and CDR2: MNHEY, SVGAGI. The CDR3 runs 12 residues. The V and J ends lost 10 bases and 3 bases respectively, with 9 bases between them. The CDR3 spells CATGPSNEKLFF. Here the CDR3 DNA reads TGTGCCACGGGCCCCTCTAATGAAAAACTGTTTTTT.

The chain employs TRBV19 and TRBJ2-7, with D tentatively TRBD1 (7 bases). Germline V gives CDR1 LNHDA, CDR2 SQIVND (reference sequence). V dropped 7 bases and J dropped 7 bases, with 26 bases sitting between them. The CDR3 loop spans 16 amino acids. CDR3 in DNA: TGTGCCAGTACCCCGTCCCTCCGGGACAGCGGGCGGGAGCAGTACTTC. This translates into CASTPSLRDSGREQYF.

V usage is TRBV6-6 and J usage is TRBJ1-3; the D gene is possibly TRBD1 (6 bases). The CDR3 consists of 15 residues. Per the germline V gene, CDR1 is MNHNY and CDR2 is SVGAGI (reference sequence). Trimming cost V 6 bases and J 1 base, with 13 bases left between them. Written as DNA, the CDR3 is TGTGCCAGCAGAACCGAAGGGGGGTCTGGAAACACCATATATTTT. Its translation is CASRTEGGSGNTIYF.

The CDR3 is CASSLQAATYNEQFF. The CDR3 region has the DNA TGTGCCAGCAGTCTCCAAGCGGCGACCTACAATGAGCAGTTCTTC. The gene calls are TRBV27 and TRBJ2-1; D might be TRBD2 (5 bases). Germline V lookup: CDR1 MNHEY, CDR2 SMNVEV (reference sequence). The CDR3 is 15 amino acids. The ends were cut back, 5 bases at V and 2 bases at J, with 13 bases in the middle.

V is TRBV7-8 and J is TRBJ1-5; 7 nucleotides match TRBD1. J lost 6 bases, V lost 5 bases, and 13 bases had no gene match. CDR3 length: 16 amino acids. Germline lookup yields CDR1 SGHVS and CDR2 FQNEAQ. The CDR3 protein is CASSTSRGQRGQPQHF. The DNA of the CDR3 is TGTGCCAGCAGCACAAGTAGGGGGCAGCGAGGTCAGCCCCAGCATTTT.

The chain carries TRBV5-1 and TRBJ2-2; 12 bases are shared with TRBD2. The CDR3 has 17 amino acids. Germline V gene lookup returns CDR1 SGHRS and CDR2 YFSETQ. V shed 4 bases and J 1 base; nucleotides not matched to a gene: 5. CDR3 bases: TGCGCCAGCAGCCCCGAGACTAGCGGGAGGAACACCGGGGAGCTGTTTTTT. Translation: CASSPETSGRNTGELFF.

The chain uses TRBV4-1 and TRBJ2-3; perhaps TRBD2 as D (6 bases). Germline V gene lookup returns CDR1 MGHRA and CDR2 YSYEKL. The CDR3 has 18 residues. V lost 3 bases, J lost 8 bases, and 27 bases lay in between. The CDR3 sequence is CASSHPPGGSLSGSTQYF. The DNA of the CDR3 is TGCGCCAGCAGCCATCCCCCGGGCGGGTCCTTAAGCGGGTCTACGCAGTATTTT.

This clone was observed a single time. The chain uses TRBV18 and TRBJ2-7; unclear D gene. From germline, CDR1 is KGHSH and CDR2 LQKENI. There are 12 residues in the CDR3. V was pared by 2 bases and J by 6 bases, with 8 bases between. CDR3 nucleotides: TGTGCCAGCTCACCAAACTCCCTCGAGCAGTACTTC. It encodes CASSPNSLEQYF.

V gene TRBV5-6 combines with J gene TRBJ2-1; 8 bases agree with TRBD2. Germline V gene data show CDR1 as SGHDT and CDR2 as YYEEEE. The J segment lost 8 bases and the V segment lost 7 bases, leaving 11 bases of the junction unmatched. The CDR3 sequence is 14 residues long. CDR3 region: CASGGAGVNYEQFF. The DNA for the CDR3 is TGTGCCAGCGGAGGAGCGGGAGTGAACTATGAGCAGTTCTTC.

The chain uses TRBV7-9 and TRBJ2-4; 7 positions match TRBD1. CDR3 length equals 14 residues. CDR1 is SEHNR, CDR2 FQNEAQ, per germline (reference sequence). The trim removed 1 base at V and 7 bases at J, leaving 4 bases unmatched. This chain's CDR3 is CASSLVTGVNIQYF. CDR3 DNA: TGTGCCAGCAGCTTAGTAACAGGGGTTAACATTCAGTACTTC.

The chain joins TRBV2 to TRBJ2-5; unclear D gene. Per germline, CDR1 SNHLY and CDR2 FYNNEI. V was trimmed by 6 bases and J by 5 bases, leaving 10 bases between them. This CDR3 comprises 12 residues. CDR3 bases: TGTGCCAGCAGCAATGTGGGGGAGACCCAGTACTTC. Translating gives CASSNVGETQYF.

This sequence joins TRBV29-1 and TRBJ2-1, with 11 bases fitting TRBD2. This CDR3 has 13 residues. J was trimmed by 9 bases and V by 7 bases; bases with no gene match: 8. CDR1 and CDR2 from the germline V gene are SQVTM and ANQGSEA. Here the CDR3 DNA reads TGCAGCGAAACTAGCGGGAGTGGCCGTGAGCAGTTCTTC. As protein: CSETSGSGREQFF.

The V call is TRBV5-1, the J call TRBJ2-3, with 10 bases aligning to TRBD2. CDR1 SGHRS and CDR2 YFSETQ come from the germline V gene. The junction had 6 bases not matched to a gene; V was cut back by 0 bases and J by 5 bases. CDR3 length equals 16 residues. Here the CDR3 reads CASSLALAGAGDTQYF. In DNA, the CDR3 is TGCGCCAGCAGCTTGGCCCTAGCGGGAGCGGGAGATACGCAGTATTTT. The full variable domain, its missing parts supplied by reference TRBV5-1 and TRBJ2-3, is KAGVTQTPRYLIKTRGQQVTLSCSPISGHRSVSWYQQTPGQGLQFLFEYFSETQRNKGNFPGRFSGRQFSNSRSEMNVSTLELGDSALYLCASSLALAGAGDTQYFGPGTRLTVL.

The V and J genes are TRBV25-1 and TRBJ2-1; TRBD2 is a possible D gene (6 bases). With 7 bases removed from V and 1 base from J, the gap between germline ends came to 17 bases. There are 16 residues in the CDR3. Germline V gene lookup returns CDR1 MGHDK and CDR2 SYGVNS. CDR3 DNA: TGTGCCAGCACTAACACCGGGACTGGATCCTACAATGAGCAGTTCTTC. Its protein product is CASTNTGTGSYNEQFF.

CDR3 region: CASSRYNEQFF. CDR3 bases: TGTGCCAGCAGTCGCTACAATGAGCAGTTCTTC. The V call is TRBV6-5, the J call TRBJ2-1; D ambiguous. The CDR3 contains 11 residues. The V and J ends lost 5 bases and 3 bases respectively, with 2 bases between them. The germline CDR1 and CDR2 sequences are MNHEY and SVGAGI.